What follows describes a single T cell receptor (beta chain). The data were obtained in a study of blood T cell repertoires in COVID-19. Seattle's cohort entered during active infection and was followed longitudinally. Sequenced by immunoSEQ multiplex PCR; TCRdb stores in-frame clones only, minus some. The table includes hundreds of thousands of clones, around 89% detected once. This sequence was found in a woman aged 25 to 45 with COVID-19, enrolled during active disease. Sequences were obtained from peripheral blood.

CDR3 DNA: TGCGCCAGCAGCTCCAATACAGGTCCTGGGGAGCAGTACTTC. Its translation: CASSSNTGPGEQYF. The chain recombines TRBV5-1 with TRBJ2-7; D perhaps matches TRBD1 (5 bases). Trimming shortened V by 3 bases and J by 7 bases, and 17 bases separated the two germline ends. Germline V gene sequence: CDR1 SGHRS, CDR2 YFSETQ. CDR3 length equals 14 residues.